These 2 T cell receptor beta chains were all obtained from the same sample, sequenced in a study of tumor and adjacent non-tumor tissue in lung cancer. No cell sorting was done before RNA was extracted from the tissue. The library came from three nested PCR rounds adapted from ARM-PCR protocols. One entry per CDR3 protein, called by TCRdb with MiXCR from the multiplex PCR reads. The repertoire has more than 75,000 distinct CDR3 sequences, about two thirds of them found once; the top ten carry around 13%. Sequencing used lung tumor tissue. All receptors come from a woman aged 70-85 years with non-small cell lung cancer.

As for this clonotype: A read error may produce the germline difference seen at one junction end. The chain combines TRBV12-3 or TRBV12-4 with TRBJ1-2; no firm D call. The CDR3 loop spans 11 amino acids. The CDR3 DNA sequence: TGTGCCAGCTGTTTATTTGGCGGCTACACCTTC. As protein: CASCLFGGYTF.

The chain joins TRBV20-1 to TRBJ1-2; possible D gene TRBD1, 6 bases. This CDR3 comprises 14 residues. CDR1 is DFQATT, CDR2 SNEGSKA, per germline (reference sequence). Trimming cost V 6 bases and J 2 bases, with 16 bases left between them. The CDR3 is CSAPPGVDNYGYTF. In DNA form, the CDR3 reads TGCAGTGCCCCGCCAGGGGTTGACAACTATGGCTACACCTTC.